This TCR beta chain was captured by sequencing in a study of graft-versus-host responses after intestinal transplantation. Study summary: Tacrolimus and steroids were given for about three years to all recipients after anti-thymocyte globulin induction. Study-wide results and caveats: Investigators detected GvH clones in recipient marrow, with some emerging earlier in ileum or blood. Within allografts, high graft-versus-host to host-versus-graft clonal ratios were seen among patients with graft-donor T cell macrochimerism. Early post-transplant HvG declines showed an association with peak circulating GvH clone levels.

In the case of this clone: Its antigen remains unidentified.

Some clones are missing from TCRdb's copy, which holds only in-frame ones; the method was immunoSEQ multiplex PCR. The sample lists about 35,000 clones, 90% to 95% seen once, with about 0.8% in the top ten. The CDR3 length is 15 residues. Unmatched junction bases numbered 5, after V lost 5 bases and J lost 0 bases. Germline CDR1 is LGHNA and CDR2 is YNFKEQ. This receptor was obtained from a human patient who received an intestinal transplant, so some T cells may come from the graft donor. The V and J genes are TRBV4-2 and TRBJ2-7; 9 nucleotides line up with TRBD2. Sequenced here: PBMCs, sampled 16 days after intestinal transplant. The CDR3 region is CASSARTSASYEQYF. DNA for the CDR3: TGTGCCAGCAGCGCCCGGACTAGCGCCTCCTACGAGCAGTACTTC.